This T cell receptor (beta chain) was identified during a study of blood T cell repertoires in COVID-19. About the research overall: Sites in the United States, Italy and Spain provided acute and convalescent COVID-19 samples. T cells, B-cell-depleted T cells, or PBMCs supplied cDNA or gDNA.

The germline V gene has CDR1 SEHNR and CDR2 FQNEAQ (reference sequence). This CDR3 spans 19 amino acids. The trim removed 1 base at V and 2 bases at J, leaving 14 bases unmatched. Authors' analysis steps: Amplification from reference gene primers served as the basis for estimated nucleated cell counts. This table comes from immunoSEQ multiplex PCR, and its TCRdb copy is limited to in-frame clones, with some not included. That table is the source of V, J and clone size, and D and trimming were worked out from the DNA. The table records roughly 230,000 clones, 75% to 85% of them present only once. The genes are TRBV7-9 and TRBJ2-7; 10 bases align to TRBD2. This sequence was found in a human donor in a cohort sampled during active COVID-19. What was sequenced was peripheral blood. The CDR3, as DNA: TGTGCCAGCAGCTTAGACGGAGCGGGAGGGCCCCTACGAACCTACGAGCAGTACTTC. Its protein product is CASSLDGAGGPLRTYEQYF.